Below, 9 T cell receptor beta chains from the same sample are listed, as sequenced in a study of shared clonotypes between healthy human individuals. The data were produced by immunoSEQ multiplex PCR, yet TCRdb's version contains in-frame clones alone and is incomplete. The data show about 79,000 clones, about 65% seen once. Sequenced material: memory CD8+ T cells sorted from blood. The subset here: CD45RO+ cells pooled with CCR7-negative TemRA cells. The receptors were gathered from a young man in good health.

The J gene is TRBJ2-7, the V gene TRBV7-2; 11 bases are shared with TRBD2. CDR3 length: 19 residues. V trimming: 1 base; J trimming: 7 bases; junction bases outside the gene matches: 18. Germline loops: CDR1 SGHTA, CDR2 FQGNSA. The CDR3 here is CASSLVGGVGLAGGGEQYF. The CDR3 nucleotides read TGTGCCAGCAGCTTAGTAGGCGGGGTGGGTCTAGCGGGAGGTGGGGAGCAGTACTTC.

The CDR3 DNA follows: TGTGCCACCAGCAGAGATAGTACTAGCACAGATACGCAGTATTTT. This gives the protein CATSRDSTSTDTQYF. V usage is TRBV15 and J usage is TRBJ2-3, with no clear D. Trimming removed 0 bases at V and 0 bases at J, with 7 bases between. Germline V CDR1 and CDR2: LNHNV, YYDKDF (reference sequence). This CDR3 is 15 amino acids long. The full variable domain, rest sourced from reference TRBV15 and TRBJ2-3, is DAMVIQNPRYQVTQFGKPVTLSCSQTLNHNVMYWYQQKSSQAPKLLFHYYDKDFNNEADTPDNFQSRRPNTSFCFLDIRSPGLGDTAMYLCATSRDSTSTDTQYFGPGTRLTVL.

This clone occurred once. This rearrangement joins TRBV6-5 to TRBJ2-7; weak D call: TRBD2 (6 bases). Trimming removed 6 bases from V and 2 bases from J, with 14 bases in between. The CDR3 runs 14 residues. Germline V gives CDR1 MNHEY, CDR2 SVGAGI. The CDR3 here is CASSPDGSPYEQYF. CDR3 DNA: TGTGCCAGCAGCCCGGACGGGAGTCCCTACGAGCAGTACTTC.

The genes are TRBV5-6 and TRBJ2-1; D possibly matches TRBD1 or TRBD2 (5 bases each). This CDR3 is built from 17 residues. Germline loops: CDR1 SGHDT, CDR2 YYEEEE. V lost 4 bases and J 4 bases, leaving 21 bases between the germline ends. The CDR3 loop is CASSPRDRGPGYNEQFF. As DNA, the CDR3 is TGTGCCAGCAGCCCCCGGGACCGGGGACCAGGTTACAATGAGCAGTTCTTC.

The chain joins TRBV9 to TRBJ2-3; possible D gene TRBD2, 5 bases. Germline CDR1 is SGDLS and CDR2 is YYNGEE. Trimming shortened V by 0 bases and J by 8 bases, and 22 bases separated the two germline ends. The CDR3 covers 17 residues. In DNA form, the CDR3 reads TGTGCCAGCAGCGTAGGAGAGGGCCTAGGTGGTCGTAGTACGCAGTATTTT. This sequence encodes CASSVGEGLGGRSTQYF.

The chain recombines TRBV30 with TRBJ1-1; TRBD1 might be the D (5 bases). V was clipped by 0 bases and J by 4 bases, with 12 bases between them. In germline, CDR1 is GTSNPN, CDR2 SVGIG (reference sequence). CDR3 length equals 14 residues. CDR3 in DNA: TGTGCCTGGAGTGTAATCGGGGGAAGCACTGAAGCTTTCTTT. Translated, it gives CAWSVIGGSTEAFF.

A few counts support this clone. The chain recombines TRBV29-1 with TRBJ1-1; D might be TRBD1 (5 bases). This CDR3 is built from 12 residues. Germline values: CDR1 SQVTM, CDR2 ANQGSEA. Between the trimmed V and J ends, which lost 3 bases and 2 bases, there was a span of 7 bases. The CDR3 DNA follows: TGCAGCGTTGAGGGGGACAACACTGAAGCTTTCTTT. Encoded protein: CSVEGDNTEAFF.

The V gene is TRBV6-5, the J gene TRBJ2-3, with 9 bases identical to TRBD1. In germline, CDR1 is MNHEY, CDR2 SVGAGI. There are 14 residues in the CDR3. V gave up 6 bases and J gave up 1 base; unmatched junction bases: 2. The CDR3 sequence is CASSRQGGTDTQYF. CDR3 sequence (DNA): TGTGCCAGCAGCCGACAGGGGGGCACAGATACGCAGTATTTT.

The V and J genes are TRBV7-2 and TRBJ2-7; D unresolved. Trimming shortened V by 5 bases and J by 5 bases, and 13 bases separated the two germline ends. Germline values: CDR1 SGHTA, CDR2 FQGNSA. The CDR3 contains 13 residues. The CDR3 coding sequence is TGTGCCAGCAGCCTCGTTAGGGTGAACGAGCAGTACTTC. Its translation is CASSLVRVNEQYF. Using reference TRBV7-2 and TRBJ2-7 for the parts outside the CDR3, the full variable domain is GAGVSQSPSNKVTEKGKDVELRCDPISGHTALYWYRQSLGQGLEFLIYFQGNSAPDKSGLPSDRFSAERTGGSVSTLTIQRTQQEDSAVYLCASSLVRVNEQYFGPGTRLTVT.